A selection of T cell receptor beta chains follows, all from one sample in a study of vaccination effects on CD4 cells after COVID-19. Their antigen targets remain unknown. Profiling relied on immunoSEQ multiplex PCR, and the TCRdb table lists in-frame clones only, not all of them. This repertoire shows 20,000 to 30,000 clones, approximately 62% found once; its top ten account for less than 20%. The starting material was CD4+ T cells from PBMCs cultured with SARS-CoV-2 spike peptides, obtained before COVID-19 vaccination. The receptors here all came from a human donor who had a prior SARS-CoV-2 infection. CDR3s include the opening cysteine and the closing phenylalanine or tryptophan. The order of the fields is D gene, J gene, V gene, clone size, CDR3 DNA, CDR3 protein. D genes are given only for firm matches. Expanded clones get a size class; other rows say once, few or many, or leave the size out.

. TRBJ2-5 TRBV7-6 . TGTGCCAGCAGCACAGATGTGGGAACACAAGAGACCCAGTACTTC CASSTDVGTQETQYF
. TRBJ1-1 TRBV7-2 . TGTGCCAGCAGCTTCAGTTCATCCAGCGCTCCTTTTTTT CASSFSSSSAPFF
. TRBJ2-2 TRBV2 . TGTGCCAGCAGTGAAGCTCCCGCCCGGGGCACCGGGGAGCTGTTTTTT CASSEAPARGTGELFF
TRBD1 TRBJ1-2 TRBV5-4 . TGTGCCAGCAGCTTGAACAGGGGGGCAGCTAACTATGGCTACACCTTC CASSLNRGAANYGYTF
TRBD1 TRBJ1-5 TRBV18 . TGTGCCAGCTCACCACAACAGGGGACAAATCAGCCCCAGCATTTT CASSPQQGTNQPQHF
. TRBJ2-2 TRBV7-2 . TGTGCCAGCAGCTTAATGCGGAACACCGGGGAGCTGTTTTTT CASSLMRNTGELFF
. TRBJ2-7 TRBV12-3/TRBV12-4 . TGTGCCAGCAGTCGTCAGACAGGAAGCGAGCAGTACTTC CASSRQTGSEQYF
. TRBJ1-2 TRBV4-3 . TGCGCCAGCAGCCAAGATCTTCTGTTTAACTATGGCTACACCTTC CASSQDLLFNYGYTF
. TRBJ1-3 TRBV6-6 . TGTGCCAGCAGGTCCCCCGTACCCCTTACCGGAAACACCATATATTTT CASRSPVPLTGNTIYF
. TRBJ1-2 TRBV18 . TGTGCCAGCTCCACGCTCCCAGGCAACTATGGCTACACCTTC CASSTLPGNYGYTF
TRBD1 TRBJ2-2 TRBV2 . TGTGCCAGCAGTGGGACAGGGGGATACACCGGGGAGCTGTTTTTT CASSGTGGYTGELFF
. TRBJ2-2 TRBV7-2 large TGTGCCAGCAGCTTAGGGACTACCACCGGGGAGCTGTTTTTT CASSLGTTTGELFF
. TRBJ1-2 TRBV30 . TGTGCCTGGAGTTTCCCGGGGTTGGTGTGGGGCTACACCTTC CAWSFPGLVWGYTF
TRBD1 TRBJ2-6 TRBV30 . TGTGTTAAGGGGACAGGGCTCACTGGGGCCAACGTCCTGACTTTC CVKGTGLTGANVLTF
. TRBJ1-4 TRBV4-1 . TGCGCCAGCAGCCGACCCAGGGAAAAACTGTTTTTT CASSRPREKLFF
. TRBJ1-6 TRBV2 . TGTGCCAGCAGTGAGGAAGGGCGGAGCAATTCACCCCTCCACTTT CASSEEGRSNSPLHF
. TRBJ2-3 TRBV5-1 . TGCGCCAGCAGCTTGGAGGGAACAGATACGCAGTATTTT CASSLEGTDTQYF
. TRBJ1-2 TRBV20-1 . TGCAGTGCTAGTGAAGTCTATGGCTACACCTTC CSASEVYGYTF
. TRBJ2-3 TRBV24-1 . TGTGCCACCAGTGTTGGTGTCCAAGGAGGGGCCAAATTCTCAGATACGCAGTATTTT CATSVGVQGGAKFSDTQYF
. TRBJ1-2 TRBV5-5 . TGTGCCAGCAGCAACCTAGCGGGAGGGCACTATGGCTACACCTTC CASSNLAGGHYGYTF
. TRBJ2-1 TRBV7-3 . TGTGCCAGCAGCAAGGACGGGGGTTTGGGCCAGTTCTTC CASSKDGGLGQFF
TRBD1 TRBJ1-2 TRBV2 . TGTGCCAGCAGCACTCTCCGGGACAGTAACTATGGCTACACCTTC CASSTLRDSNYGYTF
. TRBJ1-4 TRBV6-5 . TGTGCCAGCAGTACAGGACGGGATAATGAAAAACTGTTTTTT CASSTGRDNEKLFF
TRBD1 TRBJ1-6 TRBV27 . TGTGCCAGCAGTTCCTACAGGGGGACCAATTCACCCCTCCACTTT CASSSYRGTNSPLHF
TRBD2 TRBJ2-3 TRBV11-3 . TGTGCCAGCGCGACTGGGGGGGTCACAGATACGCAGTATTTT CASATGGVTDTQYF
TRBD1 TRBJ1-2 TRBV7-9 . TGTGCCAGCAGCTTGGGACAGAGTTACTATGGCTACACCTTC CASSLGQSYYGYTF
. TRBJ2-7 TRBV4-1 . TGCGCCAGCAGCCAAAGTCTGCGGTCCATCCTTCCCTACGAGCAGTACTTC CASSQSLRSILPYEQYF
TRBD1 TRBJ2-7 TRBV2 few TGTGCCAGCAGACAGGACAGGGTCGAGCAGTACTTC CASRQDRVEQYF
. TRBJ1-2 TRBV9 . TGTGCCAGCAGCGTAGAAGTTGGAGGGAGGTATGGCTACACCTTC CASSVEVGGRYGYTF
TRBD1 TRBJ1-1 TRBV5-1 . TGCGCCAGCAGCACCCGGGGACAGGGCGACACTGAAGCTTTCTTT CASSTRGQGDTEAFF
TRBD1 TRBJ2-7 TRBV19 . TGTGCCAGTAGGGGGACAGGGGAGGGCTACGAGCAGTACTTC CASRGTGEGYEQYF
TRBD1 TRBJ2-5 TRBV19 . TGTGCCAGTAGTATAGATGCACAGGGGGAGACCCAGTACTTC CASSIDAQGETQYF
. TRBJ1-1 TRBV7-2 . TGTGCCAGCAGCCCAGACAGTGAAGCTTTCTTT CASSPDSEAFF
. TRBJ2-2 TRBV5-4 once TGTGCCAGCAGCTTGGCCTATCGATCGAACACCGGGGAGCTGTTTTTT CASSLAYRSNTGELFF
. TRBJ2-7 TRBV5-1 . TGCGCCAGCAGCTTCGGGGCCCAAGGCACCTACGAGCAGTACTTC CASSFGAQGTYEQYF
. TRBJ1-5 TRBV30 . TGTGCCTGGAACACCGGGACGTACAATCAGCCCCAGCATTTT CAWNTGTYNQPQHF
TRBD2 TRBJ2-7 TRBV11-1 . TGTGCCAGCAGCAAATACCGGGACTACCAGTGGGACGAGCAGTACTTC CASSKYRDYQWDEQYF
. TRBJ2-1 TRBV6-5 . TGTGCCAGCAGTCAGGGTATCGCCTACAATGAGCAGTTCTTC CASSQGIAYNEQFF
TRBD1 TRBJ1-5 TRBV29-1 . TGCAGCGTTGCACAGGGGGACCAGCCCCAGCATTTT CSVAQGDQPQHF
. TRBJ2-7 TRBV2 . TGTGCCAGCAGACCCACTACAGGGTTCGAGCAGTACTTC CASRPTTGFEQYF
TRBD2 TRBJ2-3 TRBV5-1 . TGCGCCAGCAGCTTCGGACTAGTCGGTACGCAGTATTTT CASSFGLVGTQYF
TRBD2 TRBJ2-3 TRBV11-3 few TGTGCCAGCAGCTCTCCGGGGGGGGGCGAAACGCAGTATTTT CASSSPGGGETQYF
TRBD1 TRBJ2-2 TRBV10-3 few TGTGCCATCAGCGCCACAGGGGGACGGAACACCGGGGAGCTGTTTTTT CAISATGGRNTGELFF
. TRBJ1-2 TRBV10-3 . TGTGCCATCAGTTCAACGACAGGCTATGGCTACACCTTC CAISSTTGYGYTF
. TRBJ1-4 TRBV12-3/TRBV12-4 few TGTGCCAGCGGCCATCAGGCTAATGAAAAACTGTTTTTT CASGHQANEKLFF
. TRBJ2-2 TRBV6-2/TRBV6-3 . TGTGCCAGCAGTTACTCGACGGGGAACACCGGGGAGCTGTTTTTT CASSYSTGNTGELFF
TRBD2 TRBJ2-5 TRBV5-4 . TGTGCCAGCAGCCCTCGGACTAGCGGGGGTGATGAGACCCAGTACTTC CASSPRTSGGDETQYF
. TRBJ2-1 TRBV6-5 . TGTGCCAGCAGTTACCGGAGCGGAAGCTCCTACAATGAGCAGTTCTTC CASSYRSGSSYNEQFF
. TRBJ1-1 TRBV5-1 . TGCGCCAGCAGTCGGGGGGCGGGTAACACTGAAGCTTTCTTT CASSRGAGNTEAFF
. TRBJ1-3 TRBV23-1 . TGCGCCAGAGCCCAAAAAGACAGAAACACCATATATTTT CARAQKDRNTIYF
. TRBJ2-7 TRBV5-5 . TGTGCCAGCAGCTTGGGGACAGTCCCCTCCTACGAGCAGTACTTC CASSLGTVPSYEQYF
TRBD2 TRBJ2-5 TRBV3-1/TRBV3-2 many TGTGCCAGCAGCCAAGATCCGGGACGGGAGGGCCGGGAGACCCAGTACTTC CASSQDPGREGRETQYF
. TRBJ1-5 TRBV6-6 few TGTGCCAGCAGGCCGGGGGGAGGTAATCAGCCCCAGCATTTT CASRPGGGNQPQHF
. TRBJ1-1 TRBV5-4 few TGTGCCAGCAGCACACGGACAGCCCTGAACACTGAAGCTTTCTTT CASSTRTALNTEAFF
. TRBJ1-1 TRBV2 . TGTGCCAGCAGGAACTTAGGGTACACTGAAGCTTTCTTT CASRNLGYTEAFF
. TRBJ1-2 TRBV19 . TGTGCCAGTAGTTCCCCCGGACAAACGAACTATGGCTACACCTTC CASSSPGQTNYGYTF
TRBD1 TRBJ1-5 TRBV6-2/TRBV6-3 few TGTGCCAGCAGTTACCAGGGACAGGGGCCGAGTCAGCCCCAGCATTTT CASSYQGQGPSQPQHF
TRBD1 TRBJ1-5 TRBV6-5 few TGTGCCAGCCGCTCGGGCAGGGGGCATAATCAGCCCCAGCATTTT CASRSGRGHNQPQHF